Listed here are 5 T cell receptor beta chains from one sample, sequenced in a study of blood T cell repertoires in COVID-19. TCRdb keeps only in-frame clones here, not all; method: immunoSEQ multiplex PCR. The sample has just under 300,000 clones, around 86% seen once. The source material was peripheral blood. The receptors shown here come from a man in his 70s with acute or convalescent COVID-19.

This rearrangement joins TRBV19 to TRBJ1-2; possible D gene TRBD1, 5 bases. The CDR3 contains 15 residues. The germline gives CDR1 LNHDA, CDR2 SQIVND (reference sequence). V lost 5 bases and J lost 6, with 19 bases in between. DNA of the CDR3: TGTGCCAGTAGTTCTGTGGGGCGACAGTCTGATGGCTACACCTTC. As protein: CASSSVGRQSDGYTF.

V and J are TRBV23-1 and TRBJ1-6, with 7 bases lining up with TRBD1. TRBV23-1 has ORF status, its function being uncertain. The CDR3 length is 18 residues. V shed 3 bases, J shed 5 bases, and the junction held 13 bases outside the gene matches. The CDR3 spells CASSHLILRGRHNSPLHF. The CDR3 DNA sequence: TGCGCCAGCAGTCACCTTATCCTTAGGGGGCGACATAATTCACCCCTCCACTTT.

With respect to this clone: Within the sample, other DNA sequences also encode this same CDR3. This chain uses TRBV29-1 with TRBJ2-7; D might be TRBD2 (6 bases). The CDR3 covers 12 residues. Germline V gene sequence: CDR1 SQVTM, CDR2 ANQGSEA. Trimming stripped 3 bases from V and 3 bases from J, with 9 bases between. This CDR3 reads CSVEGGGYEQYF. DNA of the CDR3: TGCAGCGTTGAGGGGGGAGGCTACGAGCAGTACTTC.

The chain joins TRBV27 to TRBJ2-5; TRBD1 is a possible D gene (6 bases). Per germline, CDR1 MNHEY and CDR2 SMNVEV (reference sequence). There are 16 residues in the CDR3. V was cut by 5 bases and J by 5 bases, with 21 bases left in between. CDR3 protein: CASSPATGIPGETQYF. Here the CDR3 DNA reads TGTGCCAGCAGTCCCGCGACAGGCATACCCGGGGAGACCCAGTACTTC.

The gene calls are TRBV3-1 (or the pseudogene TRBV3-2) and TRBJ1-1, with 7 bases identical to TRBD1. Trimming took 2 bases from V and 11 from J; bases not matched to a gene: 5. The CDR3 is 12 residues long. Looked up from germline, CDR1 is LGHDT and CDR2 is YNNKEL (reference sequence). In nucleotides, the CDR3 is TGTGCCAGCAGCCAATCGACAGGGAGTGCTTTCTTT. The encoded protein is CASSQSTGSAFF.